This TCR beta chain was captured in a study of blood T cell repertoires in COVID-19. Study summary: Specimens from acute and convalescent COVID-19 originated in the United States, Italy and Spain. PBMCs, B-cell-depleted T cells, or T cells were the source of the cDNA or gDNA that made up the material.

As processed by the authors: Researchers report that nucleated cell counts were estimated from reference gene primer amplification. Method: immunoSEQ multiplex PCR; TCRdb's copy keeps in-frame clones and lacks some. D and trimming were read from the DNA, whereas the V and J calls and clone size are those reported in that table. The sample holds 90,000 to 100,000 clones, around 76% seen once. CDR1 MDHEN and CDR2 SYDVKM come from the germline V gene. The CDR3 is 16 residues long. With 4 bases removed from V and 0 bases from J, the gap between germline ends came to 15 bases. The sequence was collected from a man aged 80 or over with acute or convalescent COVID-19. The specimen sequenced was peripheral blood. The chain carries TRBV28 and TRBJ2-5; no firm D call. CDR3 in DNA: TGTGCCAGCAGTTCAACTCCCTCTGCTTACCAAGAGACCCAGTACTTC. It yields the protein CASSSTPSAYQETQYF. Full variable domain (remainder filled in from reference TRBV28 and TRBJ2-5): DVKVTQSSRYLVKRTGEKVFLECVQDMDHENMFWYRQDPGLGLRLIYFSYDVKMKEKGDIPEGYSVSREKKERFSLILESASTNQTSMYLCASSSTPSAYQETQYFGPGTRLLVL.